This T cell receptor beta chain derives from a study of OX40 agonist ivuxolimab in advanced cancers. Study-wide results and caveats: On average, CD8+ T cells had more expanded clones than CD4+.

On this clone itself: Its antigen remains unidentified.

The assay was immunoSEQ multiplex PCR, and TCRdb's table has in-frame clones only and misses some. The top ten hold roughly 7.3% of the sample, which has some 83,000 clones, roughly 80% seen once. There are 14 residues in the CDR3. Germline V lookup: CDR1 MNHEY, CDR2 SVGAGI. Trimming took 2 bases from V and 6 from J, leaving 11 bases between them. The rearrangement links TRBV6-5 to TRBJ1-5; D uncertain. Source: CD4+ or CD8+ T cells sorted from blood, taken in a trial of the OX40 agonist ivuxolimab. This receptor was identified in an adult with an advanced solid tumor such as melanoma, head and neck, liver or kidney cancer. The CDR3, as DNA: TGTGCCAGCAGTTACGTGCCGGGAAGTCAGCCCCAGCATTTT. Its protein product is CASSYVPGSQPQHF.